This T cell receptor beta chain was identified in a study of a mutant IDH1 vaccine in newly diagnosed glioma. Study context: An approximately 62% male, about 38% female split and a mean age of 40.4 years characterized treated patients.

With regard to this clone: Its antigen is unidentified.

The time point is: week 11, during vaccination. Each dose delivered 300 ug of mutant IDH1 20-mer peptide subcutaneously with imiquimod. Each donor presented with a new WHO grade 3 or 4 astrocytoma that tested IDH1-mutant and showed ATRX loss. Profiling relied on immunoSEQ multiplex PCR, and the TCRdb table lists in-frame clones only, not all of them. Of around 66,000 clones detected, approximately 80% appear once; the ten largest clones hold more than 5.5%. This CDR3 contains 12 residues. Per germline, CDR1 SQVTM and CDR2 ANQGSEA. The V gene lost 2 bases and the J gene lost 4 bases, with 5 bases spanning the gap.

The chain recombines TRBV29-1 with TRBJ2-2; D call uncertain. This sequence was found in a man aged 50 to 59 with glioma. Source: PBMCs, taken from a glioma patient whose treatment included an IDH1 peptide vaccine. CDR3 coding DNA: TGCAGCGTTGAACAGCTCACCGGGGAGCTGTTTTTT. As protein: CSVEQLTGELFF.